This T cell receptor beta chain was recorded in a study of beta chain features in type 1 diabetes. Study as a whole: The patients were much like the healthy donors in age, gender and cell yields. Study results and limitations: Among patients with Type 1 diabetes, TCRB CDR3s were moderately but significantly shorter in every one of the four CD4+ subsets. High-TCR-expressing cells could be over-represented by cDNA sequencing.

Central memory, naive, regulatory and stem cell-like memory CD4+ cells were sorted by CD45RO/CCR7/CD25/CD127/CD95/CD27. Expressed TCRB transcripts were sequenced after all isolated RNA was converted to cDNA. The assay was immunoSEQ multiplex PCR, and TCRdb's table has in-frame clones only and misses some. The sample lists 600,000 to 750,000 clones; roughly 12% were seen once. V gave up 2 bases and J gave up 0 bases, with 4 bases separating them. The CDR3 length is 13 residues. Germline CDR1 and CDR2: MNHEY and SVGAGI. This clone was seen only a few times. Antigen specificity is unknown. Input material: naive CD4+ T cells from blood. The receptor was isolated from a young man with type 1 diabetes. This chain joins TRBV6-5 and TRBJ1-1; D gene ambiguous. The CDR3 region has the DNA TGTGCCAGCAGTTACGTACTGAACACTGAAGCTTTCTTT. It translates to CASSYVLNTEAFF.